These 31 T cell receptor beta chains were sequenced from one sample in a study of blood T cells in healthy people across ages. Next came a second PCR, run for about 7 to 12 cycles, which used a sample-barcoded 5' primer along with a J-beta primer mix. Via MiXCR, TCRdb re-called the 5' RACE reads, giving one row per CDR3 protein. The data show under 2,000,000 distinct CDR3 sequences, 49% seen once. The sequenced material came from blood. The receptor source for this set is a woman in her thirties or forties in good health.

This clonotype was seen a handful of times. The chain carries TRBV12-3 or TRBV12-4 and TRBJ2-1; the match to TRBD2 covers 8 bases. Trimming removed 3 bases from V and 4 bases from J; junction bases left unmatched: 5. This CDR3 has 15 amino acids. CDR3 protein: CASSFEAGVYNEQFF. The CDR3 DNA is TGTGCCAGCAGTTTTGAAGCGGGGGTTTACAATGAGCAGTTCTTC.

The rearrangement joins TRBV9 to TRBJ1-6; a weak D match, TRBD1 (6 bases). V lost 0 bases and J 10 bases, leaving 11 bases between the germline ends. Germline CDR1 is SGDLS and CDR2 is YYNGEE. CDR3 length: 14 amino acids. For the CDR3, the DNA is TGTGCCAGCAGCGTAGAGGGGGTCGAGTCACCCCTCCACTTT. It encodes CASSVEGVESPLHF. The variable domain in full, with the rest retrieved from reference TRBV9 and TRBJ1-6, is DSGVTQTPKHLITATGQRVTLRCSPRSGDLSVYWYQQSLDQGLQFLIQYYNGEERAKGNILERFSAQQFPDLHSELNLSSLELGDSALYFCASSVEGVESPLHFGNGTRLTVT.

Points on this clonotype: A much larger clone sits a single nucleotide away, making a read error possible. The chain joins TRBV7-2 to TRBJ2-5, with a possible D match to TRBD2 (5 bases). This CDR3 spans 16 amino acids. V was cut by 5 bases and J by 11 bases, with 27 bases left in between. Germline V gene data show CDR1 as SGHTA and CDR2 as FQGNSA. CDR3 in amino acids: CASSPGLPLGYNEQYF. The CDR3 nucleotides read TGTGCCAGCAGCCCCGGACTGCCGTTGGGGTACAATGAGCAGTACTTC. Based on the CDR3 plus reference TRBV7-2 and TRBJ2-5, the full variable domain is GAGVSQSPSNKVTEKGKDVELRCDPISGHTALYWYRQSLGQGLEFLIYFQGNSAPDKSGLPSDRFSAERTGGSVSTLTIQRTQQEDSAVYLCASSPGLPLGYNEQYFGPGTRLLVL.

The V call is TRBV20-1, the J call TRBJ2-1, with D perhaps given as TRBD1 or TRBD2 (5 bases each). This CDR3 region has 15 residues. V lost 0 bases, J lost 9 bases, and 18 bases lay in between. Germline-derived CDR1 and CDR2 are DFQATT and SNEGSKA (reference sequence). The CDR3 loop reads CSARDDGAGGTEQFF. The CDR3 nucleotides are TGCAGTGCTAGAGATGATGGGGCGGGTGGCACTGAGCAGTTCTTC.

V usage is TRBV28 and J usage is TRBJ2-4; 9 nucleotides match TRBD2. The CDR3 covers 17 residues. Per the germline V gene, CDR1 is MDHEN and CDR2 is SYDVKM. J lost 6 bases, V lost 5 bases, and 14 bases had no gene match. CDR3 in DNA: TGTGCCAGCAGTCGCCTGGGTAGCGGGGGCCGGGGAAACATTCAGTACTTC. Protein: CASSRLGSGGRGNIQYF.

This chain connects TRBV7-9 to TRBJ2-5, with D perhaps TRBD1 or TRBD2 (5 bases each). Per the germline V gene, CDR1 is SEHNR and CDR2 is FQNEAQ (reference sequence). The CDR3 runs 13 residues. The CDR3 here is CVISLGRGETQYF. CDR3 sequence (DNA): TGTGTCATCAGCTTGGGGCGAGGGGAGACCCAGTACTTC.

V and J are TRBV20-1 and TRBJ2-5, with TRBD1 identical over 10 bases. This CDR3 has 15 amino acids. The V gene's germline CDR1 is DFQATT and CDR2 SNEGSKA (reference sequence). V was clipped by 3 bases and J by 3 bases; unmatched bases: 7. CDR3 sequence reads: CSASRRDRGKETQYF. The CDR3 nucleotides read TGCAGTGCTAGTAGGAGGGACAGGGGAAAAGAGACCCAGTACTTC.

With regard to this clonotype: At one end the junction does not follow the germline gene, possibly because of a read error. This chain links TRBV3-1 with TRBJ2-4, with 9 bases lining up with TRBD2. The DNA end favors TRBJ2-7, so the J call may be wrong. The CDR3 totals 19 residues. CDR1 and CDR2 from the germline V gene are LGHDT and YNNKEL (reference sequence). CDR3 nucleotide sequence: TGTGCCGGCAGCCAAGATCTGTCGACACACTCATCTAGCGGGGACGAGCAGTACTTC. Its protein product is CAGSQDLSTHSSSGDEQYF.

Here the CDR3 reads CSARDPNQETQYF. The CDR3 coding sequence is TGCAGTGCTAGAGATCCCAACCAAGAGACCCAGTACTTC. The chain recombines TRBV20-1 with TRBJ2-5; D unclear. This CDR3 has 13 amino acids. Germline V gene sequence: CDR1 DFQATT, CDR2 SNEGSKA (reference sequence). V lost 0 bases and J lost 0, with 5 bases in between.

The chain links TRBV15 to TRBJ2-5; D ambiguous. Germline assignment: CDR1 LNHNV and CDR2 YYDKDF (reference sequence). The CDR3 consists of 15 residues. V gave up 0 bases and J gave up 5 bases, with 13 bases separating them. Written as DNA, the CDR3 is TGTGCCACCAGCAGAGATTTGGGCGGCTGGGAGACCCAGTACTTC. Translation: CATSRDLGGWETQYF.

The chain uses TRBV20-1 and TRBJ1-5; D is undetermined. The CDR3 runs 12 residues. Trimming took off 3 bases at V and 7 bases at J, with 10 bases between the two ends. CDR1 and CDR2 from the germline V gene are DFQATT and SNEGSKA (reference sequence). CDR3 in DNA: TGCAGTGCTAGTGCCGGCGGGCAGCCCCAGCATTTT. Its translation is CSASAGGQPQHF.

This clonotype has only a few counts. The chain is built from TRBV20-1 and TRBJ1-6; D remains unclear. The germline CDR1 and CDR2 sequences are DFQATT and SNEGSKA (reference sequence). This CDR3 has 16 residues. V was pared by 5 bases and J by 7 bases, with 21 bases between. The CDR3 DNA sequence: TGCAGTGCTCAGCCCCTGGTCCCCTCGGGCAATTCACCCCTCCACTTT. Its protein is CSAQPLVPSGNSPLHF.

This clonotype has only a few counts. The chain couples TRBV10-3 to TRBJ2-3, with D possibly being TRBD2 (6 bases). This CDR3 is 14 amino acids long. With 8 bases removed from V and 3 bases from J, the gap between germline ends came to 15 bases. Germline V lookup: CDR1 ENHRY, CDR2 SYGVKD. CDR3 DNA sequence: TGTGCCATCGGGGGGACCACGAGAACAGATACGCAGTATTTT. As protein: CAIGGTTRTDTQYF.

This clonotype occurred once. The chain links TRBV6-2 or TRBV6-3 to TRBJ2-3; the match to TRBD2 covers 11 bases. Looked up from germline, CDR1 is MNHEY and CDR2 is SVGEGT. The trim removed 5 bases at V and 0 bases at J, leaving 4 bases unmatched. CDR3 length: 16 residues. The CDR3 reads CASSKWTSGSTDTQYF. In DNA form, the CDR3 reads TGTGCCAGCAGTAAGTGGACTAGCGGGAGCACAGATACGCAGTATTTT.

The chain combines TRBV6-1 with TRBJ1-6, with D unresolved. Germline-derived CDR1 and CDR2 are MNHNS and SASEGT. Trimming pared 4 bases from V and 0 bases from J, leaving 10 bases between. The CDR3 covers 16 residues. The CDR3 sequence is CASSVTANSYNSPLHF. The CDR3 DNA is TGTGCCAGCAGTGTTACAGCAAACTCCTATAATTCACCCCTCCACTTT.

This clonotype has more than one count but fewer than ten. CDR3 sequence reads: CASRIRGSLISGANVLTF. The CDR3 nucleotides read TGTGCCAGCAGAATTAGGGGGTCCCTAATCTCTGGGGCCAACGTCCTGACTTTC. The gene calls are TRBV6-1 and TRBJ2-6; D may be TRBD1 (6 bases). The CDR3 length is 18 residues. The ends were cut back, 6 bases at V and 0 bases at J, with 18 bases in the middle. Germline assignment: CDR1 MNHNS and CDR2 SASEGT.

The sample holds a few counts of this clonotype. The gene calls are TRBV6-2 or TRBV6-3 and TRBJ2-1, with D tentatively TRBD1 (6 bases). This CDR3 contains 14 residues. In germline, CDR1 is MNHEY, CDR2 SVGEGT. The V end lost 7 bases, the J end lost 6 bases, and 16 bases lay between the germline ends. This chain's CDR3 is CASNSRVGGNEQFF. The CDR3 coding sequence is TGTGCCAGCAACTCCCGGGTAGGGGGCAATGAGCAGTTCTTC.

The chain is built from TRBV6-2 or TRBV6-3 and TRBJ1-6; 8 bases are a match to TRBD1. The V gene end was trimmed by 6 bases and the J gene end by 5 bases; junction bases not matched to a gene: 9. CDR3 size: 16 residues. Germline CDR1 reads MNHEY; CDR2 reads SVGEGT. In nucleotides, the CDR3 is TGTGCCAGCAGACCGAACAGGGGGTCTGATAATTCACCCCTCCACTTT. Protein product: CASRPNRGSDNSPLHF.

With regard to this clonotype: The junction does not match germline at one end; this may be a read error. The rearrangement uses TRBV27 and TRBJ2-3, with D possibly TRBD2 on 5 matching bases. This CDR3 contains 14 residues. Germline CDR1 is MNHEY and CDR2 is SMNVEV (reference sequence). CDR3 DNA: TGTGCCAGCAGTTTTTGGGCTAGCACAGAGACGCAGTATTTT. This codes for CASSFWASTETQYF.

With respect to this clonotype: Compared with germline, one end of the junction differs, possibly owing to a read error. The rearrangement uses TRBV4-3 and TRBJ1-2; no definite D call. Germline V gives CDR1 LGHNA, CDR2 YSLEER. The CDR3 totals 13 residues. The CDR3 DNA sequence: TGCGCCAGCAGCCAAGGTTCAGGCTATGCCTACACCTTC. As protein: CASSQGSGYAYTF.

This clonotype was seen just once. The V call is TRBV28, the J call TRBJ1-6; TRBD1 matches at 9 bases. Trimming cost V 6 bases and J 7 bases; bases outside gene matches: 7. The CDR3 loop spans 15 amino acids. Per germline, CDR1 MDHEN and CDR2 SYDVKM. CDR3 in amino acids: CASRSGQGFNSPLHF. CDR3 coding DNA: TGTGCCAGCAGGTCGGGACAGGGTTTCAATTCACCCCTCCACTTT.

The chain recombines TRBV24-1 with TRBJ2-1; 7 bases fit TRBD2. CDR1 is KGHDR and CDR2 is SFDVKD in the germline V gene. The V gene end was trimmed by 10 bases and the J gene end by 4 bases; junction bases not matched to a gene: 12. The CDR3 is 15 residues long. The CDR3 nucleotides read TGTGCCACAGAACTTAGCGGGCTTCCATACAATGAGCAGTTCTTC. Its protein product is CATELSGLPYNEQFF.

This clonotype was seen a handful of times. This chain joins TRBV7-2 and TRBJ2-4; TRBD2 is a possible D gene (6 bases). The CDR3 extends over 16 amino acids. In germline, CDR1 is SGHTA, CDR2 FQGNSA. Trimming took 3 bases from V and 0 from J, leaving 12 bases between them. CDR3 in DNA: TGTGCCAGCAGCTTTAGCGGAGTTTTAGCCAAAAACATTCAGTACTTC. It yields the protein CASSFSGVLAKNIQYF.

V and J are TRBV4-3 and TRBJ2-7, with D possibly matching TRBD2 (5 bases). Germline V lookup: CDR1 LGHNA, CDR2 YSLEER. The CDR3 runs 15 residues. The V end was cut by 4 bases, the J end by 7 bases, with 20 bases between. The CDR3 nucleotides are TGCGCCAGCAGCCCAAGATGGGAGAAACTCAATGAGCAGTACTTC. Translation: CASSPRWEKLNEQYF.

The V gene is TRBV20-1, the J gene TRBJ2-1; the D gene is possibly TRBD2 (5 bases). CDR3 length equals 15 residues. Deletions cut 0 bases from V and 8 bases from J, with 17 bases between. Germline loops: CDR1 DFQATT, CDR2 SNEGSKA (reference sequence). In DNA form, the CDR3 reads TGCAGTGCTAGAGATGAGGATTCGGGAACTCATGAGCAGTTCTTC. Its translation: CSARDEDSGTHEQFF.

J is TRBJ1-2 and V is TRBV27, with 9 bases that match TRBD1. The germline V gene encodes CDR1 MNHEY and CDR2 SMNVEV (reference sequence). Trimming took 2 bases from V and 5 from J; bases not matched to a gene: 6. The CDR3 spans 15 residues. The CDR3 bases are TGTGCCAGCAGTTTAGACACAGGGGGCGGTTATGGCTACACCTTC. The encoded protein is CASSLDTGGGYGYTF.

This clonotype was seen a few times. This sequence joins TRBV12-3 or TRBV12-4 and TRBJ2-3; TRBD2 aligns across 7 bases. The ends lost 3 bases at V and 1 base at J; junction bases unmatched: 10. The CDR3 length is 17 residues. The CDR3 DNA reads as TGTGCCAGCAGTTTTCAGGTGGGGGGGTCGCGCACAGATACGCAGTATTTT. It codes for CASSFQVGGSRTDTQYF.

A few counts support this clonotype. The V gene is TRBV6-1, the J gene TRBJ2-3; the D is unclear. V lost 2 bases to trimming and J lost 3 bases, with 9 bases between them. CDR3 size: 14 residues. In germline, CDR1 is MNHNS, CDR2 SASEGT. CDR3 coding DNA: TGTGCCAGCAGTGAACGATCTCGAACAGATACGCAGTATTTT. This translates into CASSERSRTDTQYF.

This chain links TRBV11-2 with TRBJ2-7; 9 nucleotides line up with TRBD1. The V and J ends lost 5 bases and 2 bases, in that order; junction bases with no gene match: 7. Germline assignment: CDR1 SGHAT and CDR2 FQNNGV. The CDR3 covers 15 residues. The CDR3 DNA sequence: TGTGCCAGCAGCCCGGGGACAGGGATAACCTACGAGCAGTACTTC. It encodes CASSPGTGITYEQYF.

This clonotype was counted only a few times. This rearrangement joins TRBV24-1 to TRBJ2-3; 8 nucleotides match TRBD1. From germline, CDR1 is KGHDR and CDR2 SFDVKD. CDR3 length: 14 residues. J gave up 5 bases and V 4 bases, and 4 bases lay outside the gene matches. The CDR3 here is CATSETGGIDTQYF. The CDR3 coding sequence is TGTGCCACCAGTGAAACAGGGGGAATAGATACGCAGTATTTT.

The chain joins TRBV6-2 or TRBV6-3 to TRBJ2-4, with TRBD1 identical over 9 bases. V lost 6 bases, J lost 3 bases, and 3 bases stayed unmatched. Germline V gene data show CDR1 as MNHEY and CDR2 as SVGEGT. The CDR3 contains 14 residues. Here the CDR3 DNA reads TGTGCCAGCAGGGACAGGGGCGTCAAAAACATTCAGTACTTC. Translated, it gives CASRDRGVKNIQYF.